This T cell receptor (beta chain) was identified during a study of shared clonotypes between healthy human individuals. Per the germline V gene, CDR1 is SNHLY and CDR2 is FYNNEI. Trimming shortened V by 4 bases and J by 2 bases, and 12 bases separated the two germline ends. This CDR3 spans 15 amino acids. The method was immunoSEQ multiplex PCR; TCRdb's version includes in-frame clones alone and lacks a portion of them. This sample yields millions of clones, of which about 95% are seen a single time; more than 0.1% belongs to the top ten. General observations from the study: Roughly 5% of naive CD4 clonotypes were shared across several donors.

About this clone itself: Its matching antigen is unknown. Distinct nucleotide sequences in the sample also encode this CDR3.

The sample taken for sequencing was naive CD4+ T cells sorted from blood. The sample's subset: CD45RA+ positively selected. The sequence was obtained from a man aged 18 to 30 in good health. The chain joins TRBV2 to TRBJ1-5; TRBD1 might be the D (5 bases). CDR3 region: CASSGEKGGNQPQHF. CDR3 in DNA: TGTGCCAGCAGTGGAGAAAAAGGGGGCAATCAGCCCCAGCATTTT.